In this sample, the clone carrying this T cell receptor (beta chain) turned up a few times. Some clones are missing from TCRdb's copy, which holds only in-frame ones; the method was immunoSEQ multiplex PCR. The data show around 120,000 clones, 78% seen once. This sample is part of a study of blood T cell repertoires in COVID-19. About the research overall: Italy, Spain and the United States were the sources of the convalescent and acute COVID-19 samples.

The germline gives CDR1 LNHDA, CDR2 SQIVND (reference sequence). The V end lost 3 bases, the J end lost 1 base, and 12 bases lay between the germline ends. The CDR3 contains 15 residues. The chain combines TRBV19 with TRBJ1-2; D might be TRBD1 (5 bases). Sequencing used peripheral blood. The receptor comes from a man aged 65 to 79 with acute or convalescent COVID-19. CDR3 sequence: CASSIRDSSNYGYTF. The CDR3 nucleotides read TGTGCCAGTAGTATTAGGGACTCAAGTAACTATGGCTACACCTTC. Looking up the rest from reference TRBV19 and TRBJ1-2 gives the full variable domain: DGGITQSPKYLFRKEGQNVTLSCEQNLNHDAMYWYRQDPGQGLRLIYYSQIVNDFQKGDIAEGYSVSREKKESFPLTVTSAQKNPTAFYLCASSIRDSSNYGYTFGSGTRLTVV.